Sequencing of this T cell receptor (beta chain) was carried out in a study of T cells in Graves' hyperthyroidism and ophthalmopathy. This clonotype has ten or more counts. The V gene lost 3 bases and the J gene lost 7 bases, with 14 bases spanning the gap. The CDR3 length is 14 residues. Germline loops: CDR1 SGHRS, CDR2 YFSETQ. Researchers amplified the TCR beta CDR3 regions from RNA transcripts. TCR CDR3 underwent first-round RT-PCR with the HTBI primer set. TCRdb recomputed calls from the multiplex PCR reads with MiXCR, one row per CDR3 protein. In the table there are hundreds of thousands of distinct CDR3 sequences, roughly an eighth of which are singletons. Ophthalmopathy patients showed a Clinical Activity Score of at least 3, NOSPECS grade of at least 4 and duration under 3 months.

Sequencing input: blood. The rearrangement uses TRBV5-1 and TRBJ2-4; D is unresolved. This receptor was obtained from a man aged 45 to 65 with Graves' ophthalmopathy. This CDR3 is CASSSATDRNIQYF. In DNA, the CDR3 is TGCGCCAGCAGCTCCGCGACGGATAGGAACATTCAGTACTTC.